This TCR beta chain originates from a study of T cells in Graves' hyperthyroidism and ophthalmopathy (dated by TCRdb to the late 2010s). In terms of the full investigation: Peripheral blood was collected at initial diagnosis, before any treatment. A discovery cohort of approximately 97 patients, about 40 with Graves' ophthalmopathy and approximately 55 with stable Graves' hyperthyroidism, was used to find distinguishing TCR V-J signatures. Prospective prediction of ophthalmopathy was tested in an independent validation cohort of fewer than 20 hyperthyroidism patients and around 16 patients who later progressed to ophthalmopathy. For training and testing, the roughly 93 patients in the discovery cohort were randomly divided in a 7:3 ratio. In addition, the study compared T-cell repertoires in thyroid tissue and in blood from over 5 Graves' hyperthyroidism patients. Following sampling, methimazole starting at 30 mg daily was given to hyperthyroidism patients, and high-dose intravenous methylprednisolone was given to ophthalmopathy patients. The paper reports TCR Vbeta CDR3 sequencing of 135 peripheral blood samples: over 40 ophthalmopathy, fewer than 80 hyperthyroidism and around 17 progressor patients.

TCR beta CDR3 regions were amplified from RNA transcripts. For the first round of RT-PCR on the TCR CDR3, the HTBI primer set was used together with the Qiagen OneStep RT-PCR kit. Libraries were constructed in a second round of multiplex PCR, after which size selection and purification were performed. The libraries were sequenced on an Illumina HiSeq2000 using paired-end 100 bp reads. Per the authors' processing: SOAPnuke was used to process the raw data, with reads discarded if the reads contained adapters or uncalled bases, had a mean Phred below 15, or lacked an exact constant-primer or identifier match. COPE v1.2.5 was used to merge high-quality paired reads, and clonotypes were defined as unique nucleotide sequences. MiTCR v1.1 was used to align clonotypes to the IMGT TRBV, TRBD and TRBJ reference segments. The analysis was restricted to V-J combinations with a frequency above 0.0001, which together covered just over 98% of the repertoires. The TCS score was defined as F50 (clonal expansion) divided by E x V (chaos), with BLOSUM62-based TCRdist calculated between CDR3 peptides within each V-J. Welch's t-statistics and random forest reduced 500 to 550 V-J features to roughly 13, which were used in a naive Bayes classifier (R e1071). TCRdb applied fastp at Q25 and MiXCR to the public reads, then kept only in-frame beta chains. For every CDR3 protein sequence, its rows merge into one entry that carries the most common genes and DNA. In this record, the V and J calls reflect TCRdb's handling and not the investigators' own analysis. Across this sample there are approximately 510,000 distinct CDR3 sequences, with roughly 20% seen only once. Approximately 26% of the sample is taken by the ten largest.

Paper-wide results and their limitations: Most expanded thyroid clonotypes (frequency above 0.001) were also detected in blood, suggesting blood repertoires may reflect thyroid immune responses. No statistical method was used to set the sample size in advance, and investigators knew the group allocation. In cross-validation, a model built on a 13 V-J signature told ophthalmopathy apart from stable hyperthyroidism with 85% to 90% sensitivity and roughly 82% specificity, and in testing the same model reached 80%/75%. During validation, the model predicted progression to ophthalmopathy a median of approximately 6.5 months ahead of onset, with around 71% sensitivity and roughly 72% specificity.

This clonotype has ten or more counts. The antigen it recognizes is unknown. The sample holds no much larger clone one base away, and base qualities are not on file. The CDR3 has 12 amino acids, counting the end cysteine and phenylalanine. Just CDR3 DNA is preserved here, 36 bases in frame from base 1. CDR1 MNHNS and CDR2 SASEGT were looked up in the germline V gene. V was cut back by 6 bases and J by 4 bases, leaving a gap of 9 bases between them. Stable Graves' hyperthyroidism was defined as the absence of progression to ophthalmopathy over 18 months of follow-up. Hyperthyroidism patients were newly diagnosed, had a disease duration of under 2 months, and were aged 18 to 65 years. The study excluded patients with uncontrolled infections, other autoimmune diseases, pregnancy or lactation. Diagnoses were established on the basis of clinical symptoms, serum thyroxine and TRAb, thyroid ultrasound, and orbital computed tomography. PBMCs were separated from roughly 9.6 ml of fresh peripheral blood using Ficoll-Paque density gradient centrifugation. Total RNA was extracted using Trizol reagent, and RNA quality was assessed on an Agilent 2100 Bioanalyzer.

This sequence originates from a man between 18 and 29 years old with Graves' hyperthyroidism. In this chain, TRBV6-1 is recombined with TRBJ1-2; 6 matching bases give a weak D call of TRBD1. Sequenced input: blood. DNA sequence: TGTGCCAGCAGGGACAGCCCCTATGGCTACACCTTC. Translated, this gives CASRDSPYGYTF.